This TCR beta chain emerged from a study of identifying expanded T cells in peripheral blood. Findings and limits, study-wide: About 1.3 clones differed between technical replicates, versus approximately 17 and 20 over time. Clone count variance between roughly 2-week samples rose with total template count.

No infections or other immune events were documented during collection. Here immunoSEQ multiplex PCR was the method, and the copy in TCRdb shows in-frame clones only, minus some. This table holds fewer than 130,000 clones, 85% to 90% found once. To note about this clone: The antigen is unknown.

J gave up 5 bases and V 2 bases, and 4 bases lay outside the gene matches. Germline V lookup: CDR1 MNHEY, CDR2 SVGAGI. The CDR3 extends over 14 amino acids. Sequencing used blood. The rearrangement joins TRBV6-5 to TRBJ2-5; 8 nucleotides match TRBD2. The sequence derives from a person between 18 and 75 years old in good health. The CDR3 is CASSYGSSGETQYF. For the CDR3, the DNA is TGTGCCAGCAGTTACGGGTCTAGCGGGGAGACCCAGTACTTC.